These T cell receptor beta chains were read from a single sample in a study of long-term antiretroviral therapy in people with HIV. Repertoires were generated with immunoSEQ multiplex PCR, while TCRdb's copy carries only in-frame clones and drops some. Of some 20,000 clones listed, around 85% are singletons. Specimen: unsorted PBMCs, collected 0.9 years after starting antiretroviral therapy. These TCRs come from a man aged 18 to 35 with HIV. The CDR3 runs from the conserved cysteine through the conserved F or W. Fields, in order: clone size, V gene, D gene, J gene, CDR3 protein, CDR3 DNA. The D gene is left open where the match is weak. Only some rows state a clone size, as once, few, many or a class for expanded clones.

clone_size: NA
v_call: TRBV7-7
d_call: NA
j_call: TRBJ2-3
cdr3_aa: CAIGQGPGGTQYF
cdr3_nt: TGTGCTATTGGCCAGGGGCCGGGGGGTACGCAGTATTTT

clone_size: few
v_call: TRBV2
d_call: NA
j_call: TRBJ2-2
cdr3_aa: CASSEPHISWELFF
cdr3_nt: TGTGCCAGCAGTGAACCCCACATCTCCTGGGAGCTGTTTTTT

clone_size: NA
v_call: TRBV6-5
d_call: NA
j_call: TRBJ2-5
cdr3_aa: CASSYVRAGRETQYF
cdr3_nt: TGTGCCAGCAGTTACGTCCGGGCAGGTAGAGAGACCCAGTACTTC

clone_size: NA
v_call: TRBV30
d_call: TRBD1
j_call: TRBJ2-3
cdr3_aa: CAWSRTGEDTQYF
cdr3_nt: TGTGCCTGGAGTCGGACAGGGGAAGATACGCAGTATTTT

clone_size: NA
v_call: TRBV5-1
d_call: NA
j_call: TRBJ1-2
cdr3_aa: CASSLAAGPTGYTF
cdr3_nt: TGCGCCAGCAGCTTGGCCGCGGGGCCTACCGGCTACACCTTC

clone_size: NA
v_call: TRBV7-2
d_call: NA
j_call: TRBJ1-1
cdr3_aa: CASSEPRVSTEAFF
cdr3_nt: TGTGCCAGCAGCGAACCCAGGGTGAGCACTGAAGCTTTCTTT

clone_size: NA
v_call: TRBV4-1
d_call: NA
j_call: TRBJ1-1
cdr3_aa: CASSQERDHTEAFF
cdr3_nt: TGCGCCAGCAGCCAAGAAAGGGATCACACTGAAGCTTTCTTT

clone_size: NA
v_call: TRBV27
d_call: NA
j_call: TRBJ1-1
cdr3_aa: CASRAGMNTEAFF
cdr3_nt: TGTGCCAGCAGAGCAGGGATGAACACTGAAGCTTTCTTT

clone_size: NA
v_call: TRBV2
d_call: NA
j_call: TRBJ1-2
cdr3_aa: CASDGANYGYTF
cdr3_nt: TGTGCCAGCGACGGGGCTAACTATGGCTACACCTTC

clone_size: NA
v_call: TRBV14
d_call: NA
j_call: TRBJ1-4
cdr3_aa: CASSFKTPLATNEKLFF
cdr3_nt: TGTGCCAGCAGCTTTAAAACACCACTAGCAACTAATGAAAAACTGTTTTTT

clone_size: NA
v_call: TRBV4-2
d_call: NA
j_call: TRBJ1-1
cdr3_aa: CASSQGNLNTEAFF
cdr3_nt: TGTGCCAGCAGCCAAGGGAATTTGAACACTGAAGCTTTCTTT

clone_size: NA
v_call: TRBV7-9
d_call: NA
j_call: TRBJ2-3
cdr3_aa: CASSLVRSTDTQYF
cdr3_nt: TGTGCCAGCAGCTTAGTGAGGAGCACAGATACGCAGTATTTT

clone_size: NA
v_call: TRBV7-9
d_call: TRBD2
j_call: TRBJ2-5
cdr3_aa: CASRKGLAEQETQYF
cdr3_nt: TGTGCCAGCAGGAAGGGACTAGCGGAACAAGAGACCCAGTACTTC

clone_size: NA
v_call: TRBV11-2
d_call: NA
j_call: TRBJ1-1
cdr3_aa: CASSVTSTEAFF
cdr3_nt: TGTGCCAGCAGCGTGACATCCACTGAAGCTTTCTTT

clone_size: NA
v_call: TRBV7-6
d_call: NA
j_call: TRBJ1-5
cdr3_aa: CASSLYGADSNQPQHF
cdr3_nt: TGTGCCAGCAGCTTATATGGGGCGGATAGCAATCAGCCCCAGCATTTT

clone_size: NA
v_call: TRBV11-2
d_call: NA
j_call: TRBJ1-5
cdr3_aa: CASSLGSRGNQPQHF
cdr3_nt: TGTGCCAGCAGCTTAGGGTCAAGAGGCAATCAGCCCCAGCATTTT

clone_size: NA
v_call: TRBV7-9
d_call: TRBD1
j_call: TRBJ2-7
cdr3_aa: CASSWDRGLSYEQYF
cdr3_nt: TGTGCCAGCAGCTGGGACAGGGGCCTCTCCTACGAGCAGTACTTC

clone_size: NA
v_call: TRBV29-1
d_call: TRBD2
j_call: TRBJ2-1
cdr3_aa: CSVVGRVNEQFF
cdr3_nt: TGCAGCGTTGTGGGGAGGGTCAATGAGCAGTTCTTC

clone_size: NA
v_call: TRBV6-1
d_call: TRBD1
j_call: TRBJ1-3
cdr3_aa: CASSEAQGRGLENTIYF
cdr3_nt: TGTGCCAGCAGTGAAGCGCAGGGAAGGGGGCTGGAAAACACCATATATTTT

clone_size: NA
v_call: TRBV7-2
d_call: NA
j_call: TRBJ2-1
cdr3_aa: CASSNQGDEQFF
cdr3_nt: TGTGCCAGCTCAAATCAGGGCGATGAGCAGTTCTTC

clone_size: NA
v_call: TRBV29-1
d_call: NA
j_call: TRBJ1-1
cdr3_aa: CSVERGMGDTEAFF
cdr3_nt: TGCAGCGTTGAGCGGGGGATGGGGGACACTGAAGCTTTCTTT

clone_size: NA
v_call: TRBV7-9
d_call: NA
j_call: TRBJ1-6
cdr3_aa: CASSLERVGNSPLHF
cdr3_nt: TGTGCCAGCAGCTTAGAAAGGGTGGGGAATTCACCCCTCCACTTT

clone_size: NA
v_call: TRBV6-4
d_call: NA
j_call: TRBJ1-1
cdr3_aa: CASSDRNTEAFF
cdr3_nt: TGTGCCAGCAGTGACAGGAACACTGAAGCTTTCTTT

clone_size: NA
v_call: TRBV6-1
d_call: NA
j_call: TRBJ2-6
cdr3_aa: CASSASDGANVLTF
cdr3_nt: TGTGCCAGCAGTGCGAGTGATGGGGCCAACGTCCTGACTTTC

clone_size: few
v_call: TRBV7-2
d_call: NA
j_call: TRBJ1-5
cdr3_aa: CASSHLRQHNQPQHF
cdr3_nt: TGTGCCAGCAGCCACTTAAGGCAGCATAATCAGCCCCAGCATTTT

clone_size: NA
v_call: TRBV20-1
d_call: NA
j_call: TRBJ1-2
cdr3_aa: CSARPGGYTF
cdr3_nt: TGCAGTGCTAGACCGGGCGGCTACACCTTC

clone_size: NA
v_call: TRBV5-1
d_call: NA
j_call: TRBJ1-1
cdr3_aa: CASSPEEGLETEAFF
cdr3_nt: TGCGCCAGCAGCCCTGAGGAGGGTCTGGAAACTGAAGCTTTCTTT

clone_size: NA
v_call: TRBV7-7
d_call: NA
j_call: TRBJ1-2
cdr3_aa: CASSPGQLPYGYTF
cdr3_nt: TGTGCTAGCAGCCCCGGACAGCTCCCCTATGGCTACACCTTC

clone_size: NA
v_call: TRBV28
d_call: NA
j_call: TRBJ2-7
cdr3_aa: CASRASAGASYEQYF
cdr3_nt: TGTGCCAGCAGAGCCTCTGCGGGGGCCTCCTACGAGCAGTACTTC

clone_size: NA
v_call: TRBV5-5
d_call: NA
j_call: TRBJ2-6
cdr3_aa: CASSPRVLAGGANVLTF
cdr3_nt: TGTGCCAGCAGCCCCCGGGTCCTCGCGGGGGGGGCCAACGTCCTGACTTTC

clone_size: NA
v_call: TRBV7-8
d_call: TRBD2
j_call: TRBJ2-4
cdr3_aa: CASSASGLADYKNIQYF
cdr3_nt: TGTGCCAGCAGCGCTTCGGGACTAGCGGATTACAAAAACATTCAGTACTTC

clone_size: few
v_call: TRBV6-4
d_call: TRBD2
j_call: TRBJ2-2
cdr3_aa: CASSERGDTGELFF
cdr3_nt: TGTGCCAGCAGTGAGCGGGGGGACACCGGGGAGCTGTTTTTT

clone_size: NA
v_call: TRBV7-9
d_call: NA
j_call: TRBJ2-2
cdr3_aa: CASSPRVTLENTGELFF
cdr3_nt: TGTGCCAGCAGCCCACGTGTAACGCTCGAGAACACCGGGGAGCTGTTTTTT

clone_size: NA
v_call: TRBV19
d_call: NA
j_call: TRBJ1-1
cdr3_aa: CASSIPGRADLDTEAFF
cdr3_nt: TGTGCCAGTAGTATCCCTGGCAGGGCGGACTTAGACACTGAAGCTTTCTTT

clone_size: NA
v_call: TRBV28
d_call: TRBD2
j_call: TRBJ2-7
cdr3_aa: CASSFPRRRGSGAGGSSYEQYF
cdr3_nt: TGTGCCAGCAGTTTCCCCCGACGGCGGGGATCGGGTGCGGGGGGGAGCTCCTACGAGCAGTACTTC

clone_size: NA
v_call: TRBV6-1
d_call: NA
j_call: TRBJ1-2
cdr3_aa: CASNGGGPWNYGYTF
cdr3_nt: TGTGCCAGCAACGGGGGGGGGCCGTGGAACTATGGCTACACCTTC

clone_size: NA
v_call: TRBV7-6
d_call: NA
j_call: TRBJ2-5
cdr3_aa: CASSVYKETQYF
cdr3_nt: TGTGCCAGCAGCGTTTACAAGGAGACCCAGTACTTC

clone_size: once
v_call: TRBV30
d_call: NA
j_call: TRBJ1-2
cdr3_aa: CAWTGGGVWGYTF
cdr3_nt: TGTGCCTGGACCGGTGGGGGGGTTTGGGGCTACACCTTC

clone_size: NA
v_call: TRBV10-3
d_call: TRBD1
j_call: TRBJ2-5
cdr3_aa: CAINPGQGGEETQYF
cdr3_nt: TGTGCCATCAATCCCGGACAGGGTGGGGAAGAGACCCAGTACTTC

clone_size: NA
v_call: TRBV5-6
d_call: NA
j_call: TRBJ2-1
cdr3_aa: CASSPSSYNEQFF
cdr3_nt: TGTGCCAGCAGCCCTAGCTCCTACAATGAGCAGTTCTTC

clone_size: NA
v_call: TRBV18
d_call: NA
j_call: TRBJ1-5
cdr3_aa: CASSPRSDSNQPQHF
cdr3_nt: TGTGCCAGCTCACCACGGTCAGATAGCAATCAGCCCCAGCATTTT

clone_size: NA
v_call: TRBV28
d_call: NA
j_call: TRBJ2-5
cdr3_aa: CASSFHSAIETQYF
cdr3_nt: TGTGCCAGCAGTTTCCATTCCGCTATCGAGACCCAGTACTTC

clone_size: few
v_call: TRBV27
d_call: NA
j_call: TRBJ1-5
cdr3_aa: CASSPQPYQPQHF
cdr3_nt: TGTGCCAGCAGCCCTCAACCCTATCAGCCCCAGCATTTT

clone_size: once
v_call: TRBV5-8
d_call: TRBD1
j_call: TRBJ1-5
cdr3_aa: CASSLGQGLGNQPQHF
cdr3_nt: TGTGCCAGCAGCTTAGGACAGGGGCTTGGCAATCAGCCCCAGCATTTT

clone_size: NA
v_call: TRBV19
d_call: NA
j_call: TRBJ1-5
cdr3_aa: CASSLLGTDNQPQHF
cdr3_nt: TGTGCCAGTAGCCTTCTAGGGACTGACAATCAGCCCCAGCATTTT

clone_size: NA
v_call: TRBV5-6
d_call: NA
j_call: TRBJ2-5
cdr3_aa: CASSFRGPRETQYF
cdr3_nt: TGTGCCAGCAGCTTCCGGGGCCCTAGGGAGACCCAGTACTTC

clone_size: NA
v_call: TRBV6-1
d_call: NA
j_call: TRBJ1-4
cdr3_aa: CASSDRGKANEKLFF
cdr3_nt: TGTGCCAGCAGTGACCGAGGGAAAGCTAATGAAAAACTGTTTTTT

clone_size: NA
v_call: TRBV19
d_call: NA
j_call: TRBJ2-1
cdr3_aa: CAISSDEQFF
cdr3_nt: TGTGCCATCTCGTCGGATGAGCAGTTCTTC